Listed below are T cell receptor beta chains from one sample, sequenced in a study of blood T cells in healthy people across ages. TCRdb analysed the 5' RACE reads with MiXCR anew, one entry per CDR3 protein. Of 1 million to 1.2 million distinct CDR3 sequences in the sample, roughly two fifths were seen once. The sample comprised blood. These receptors all stem from a man aged 18 to 35 in good health. The CDR3 runs from the conserved cysteine through the conserved F or W. A D gene is named only where the DNA matches it firmly. Clone size is stated in some rows and not others, as once, few, many or a class when expanded.

clone_size	j_call	v_call	d_call	cdr3_nt	cdr3_aa
.	TRBJ2-3	TRBV5-1	TRBD2	TGCGCCAACAGCTTCAGCGGGGGGGCCCACACAGATACGCAGTATTTT	CANSFSGGAHTDTQYF
few	TRBJ1-4	TRBV4-1	TRBD1	TGCGCCAGCACCCGAACACTACAGGGGTCCGGTGAAAAACTGTTTTTT	CASTRTLQGSGEKLFF
many	TRBJ2-7	TRBV12-3/TRBV12-4	.	TGTGCCAGCAGTCTCCCCCCCTACGAGCAGTACTTC	CASSLPPYEQYF
.	TRBJ1-1	TRBV6-1	.	TGTGCCAGCAGTGAATACCCATCGGGAGCTTTCTTT	CASSEYPSGAFF
few	TRBJ2-1	TRBV27	TRBD2	TGTGCCAGCAGTACCCGGACTAGCCGTAATGAGCAGTTCTTC	CASSTRTSRNEQFF
many	TRBJ2-7	TRBV6-5	.	TGTGCCAGCAGTTCGGTTGAGCGGGCGCTCTACGAGCAGTACTTC	CASSSVERALYEQYF
few	TRBJ2-7	TRBV4-3	.	TGCGCCAGCAGCCAAGTTGGGCCCCCCTACGAGCAGTACTTC	CASSQVGPPYEQYF
few	TRBJ2-3	TRBV2	.	TGTGCCAGCAGTGTTCGTCGGGCTAGCACAGATACGCAGTATTTT	CASSVRRASTDTQYF
.	TRBJ2-1	TRBV10-3	.	TGTGCCATCAGTGACCGGGACAATGGGCAGTTCTTC	CAISDRDNGQFF
.	TRBJ2-3	TRBV20-1	TRBD2	TGCAGTGCTAGAGATGTAGCTAGCGGGGGGGGTACCACAGATACGCAGTATTTT	CSARDVASGGGTTDTQYF
few	TRBJ1-6	TRBV25-1	.	TGTGCCAGCAGTGACTTAAGCTCCTATAATTCACCCCTCCACTTT	CASSDLSSYNSPLHF
few	TRBJ1-1	TRBV3-1	.	TGTGCCAGCAGCCTATCTAGCGGGGGCGCGACTGAAGCTTTCTTT	CASSLSSGGATEAFF
.	TRBJ2-1	TRBV4-2	.	TGTGCCAGCAGCCAAGGGGCTCAGACAGACCGTTCTTACAATGAGCAGTTCTTC	CASSQGAQTDRSYNEQFF
few	TRBJ2-7	TRBV30	TRBD1	TGTGCCTGGAGTGGGGGACAGCGCTACGAGCAGTACTTC	CAWSGGQRYEQYF
.	TRBJ2-1	TRBV20-1	.	TGCAGTGCTAGAGAAGCAGGGGGGAACAATGAGCAGTTCTTC	CSAREAGGNNEQFF
.	TRBJ2-1	TRBV20-1	.	TGCAGTGCTACCGGGAACTCCTACAATGAGCAGTTCTTC	CSATGNSYNEQFF
.	TRBJ2-7	TRBV30	.	TGTGCCTGGATGGAGCCGGGCGGCTACGAGCAGTACTTC	CAWMEPGGYEQYF
.	TRBJ2-1	TRBV20-1	.	TGCAGTGCTAGGGGGCAGGGGAAAACTAATGAGCAGTTCTTC	CSARGQGKTNEQFF
.	TRBJ2-1	TRBV5-6	TRBD2	TGTGCCAGCAGCTTGGGGACTAGCGGGGGACAGTTCTTC	CASSLGTSGGQFF
.	TRBJ2-1	TRBV13	.	TGTGCCAGCAGCTTGGCAGGAAGGCCGGATGAGCAGTTCTTC	CASSLAGRPDEQFF
.	TRBJ1-6	TRBV25-1	.	TGTGCCAGCAGTCCCAGAAGAGGGTCACCCCTCCACTTT	CASSPRRGSPLHF
few	TRBJ2-7	TRBV28	TRBD1	TGTGCCAGCAACCCTTACGGACAGGGTCGTAGCGAGCAGTACTTC	CASNPYGQGRSEQYF
few	TRBJ2-1	TRBV4-3	.	TGCGCCAGCAGCCAAGAGTTTGAAGCAAATGAGCAGTTCTTC	CASSQEFEANEQFF
.	TRBJ2-7	TRBV7-9	TRBD1	TGTGCCAGCAGCCCTCGACAGGGGCCCGCCTACGAGCAGTACTTC	CASSPRQGPAYEQYF
.	TRBJ1-5	TRBV6-2/TRBV6-3	.	TGTGCCAGCAGCCCTCAGGGATGGGGCGATCAGCCCCAGCATTTT	CASSPQGWGDQPQHF
few	TRBJ2-5	TRBV5-1	.	TGCGCCAGCAGCTTGAAGCCCTCGATCGGGTCAGAGACCCAGTACTTC	CASSLKPSIGSETQYF
.	TRBJ2-1	TRBV11-1	TRBD2	TGTGCCAGCAGCCTCCCATCTAGCGGGGGGACCAATGAGCAGTTCTTC	CASSLPSSGGTNEQFF
.	TRBJ1-2	TRBV27	.	TGTGCCAGCAGTGGAGGGGGGACACTTCGAAACTATGGCTACACCTTC	CASSGGGTLRNYGYTF
.	TRBJ1-1	TRBV6-1	.	TGTGCCAGCAGTGCCCGAAGATGGGCTGAAGCTTTCTTT	CASSARRWAEAFF
many	TRBJ2-5	TRBV4-2	.	TGTGCCAGCAGCCAAGAGCAGCGAGAGACCCAGTACTTC	CASSQEQRETQYF
.	TRBJ1-1	TRBV4-1	.	TGCGCCAGCAGCCAGCGTCGGACAGCTAACACTGAAGCTTTCTTT	CASSQRRTANTEAFF
.	TRBJ2-2	TRBV12-3/TRBV12-4	TRBD2	TGTGCCAGCAGTTTTGGAGCGGGGACCGGAGAGCTGTTTTTT	CASSFGAGTGELFF
.	TRBJ2-7	TRBV7-2	.	TGTGCCAGCAGCCATCCGACTAGTTGGTACGAGCAGTACTTC	CASSHPTSWYEQYF
few	TRBJ2-5	TRBV3-1	.	TGTGCCAGCAGCCAAGGGGGGGTAAAGCAGTACTTC	CASSQGGVKQYF
.	TRBJ2-1	TRBV7-3	.	TGTGCCAGCAGCTTACCTCCTGATCGAGGGCAGTTCTTC	CASSLPPDRGQFF